This T cell receptor (beta chain) was sequenced during a study of cytotoxic CD8 clonotypes in ibrutinib-treated CLL. Here immunoSEQ multiplex PCR was the method, and the copy in TCRdb shows in-frame clones only, minus some. The table has about 130,000 clones, approximately 83% seen once. The V and J ends lost 4 bases and 0 bases respectively, with 16 bases between them. The CDR3 extends over 17 amino acids. Germline loops: CDR1 MDHEN, CDR2 SYDVKM. The sample here was PBMCs, taken after 24 months of ibrutinib treatment. This clonotype was sampled from a human donor with chronic lymphocytic leukemia. V gene TRBV28 combines with J gene TRBJ1-3; possible D gene TRBD1, 6 bases. The CDR3 region is CASSSPRDTGSGNTIYF. CDR3 nucleotide sequence: TGTGCCAGCAGTTCCCCTCGGGACACAGGCTCTGGAAACACCATATATTTT.